What follows are 2 T cell receptor beta chains derived from one specimen sequenced in a study of T cells in Graves' hyperthyroidism and ophthalmopathy. Template material for amplifying TCR beta CDR3 regions consisted of RNA transcripts. The HTBI set primed first-round TCR CDR3 RT-PCR. TCRdb re-analysed the multiplex PCR reads in MiXCR, keeping a single row per CDR3 protein. The table shows about 52,000 distinct CDR3 sequences, with over 40% occurring only once. Material: blood. The source is a woman aged 45-65 years with Graves' ophthalmopathy.

This clonotype occurred once. A much bigger clone sits one base away, suggesting this may be a read error. The J gene is TRBJ2-3, the V gene TRBV28; D is ambiguous. V gave up 6 bases and J gave up 1 base, with 8 bases separating them. The CDR3 has 13 amino acids. From germline, CDR1 is MDHEN and CDR2 SYDVKM. The DNA of the CDR3 is TGTGCCAGCAGGGGCGGATGCACAGATACGCAGTATTTT. This gives the protein CASRGGCTDTQYF.

This clonotype was counted many times. The V call is TRBV2, the J call TRBJ2-1; a weak D match, TRBD2 (5 bases). This CDR3 is built from 15 residues. Per the germline V gene, CDR1 is SNHLY and CDR2 is FYNNEI. With 2 bases removed from V and 6 bases from J, the gap between germline ends came to 14 bases. The CDR3 DNA sequence: TGTGCCAGCAGTGAATGGGCAGGAGAGGGCAATGAGCAGTTCTTC. As protein: CASSEWAGEGNEQFF.